The 2 T cell receptor beta chains in this list originate from one sample, sequenced in a study of blood T cells in healthy people across ages. A J-beta primer mix and a sample-barcoded 5' primer were used in a second PCR of roughly 7 to 12 cycles. TCRdb re-called the 5' RACE reads through MiXCR, storing one row per CDR3 protein. The table records around 1,500,000 distinct CDR3 sequences, 40% to 50% of them present only once. The sample taken for sequencing was blood. The receptors shown here come from a woman aged 18-29 years in good health.

V gene TRBV27 combines with J gene TRBJ2-2; possible D gene TRBD2, 5 bases. The germline gives CDR1 MNHEY, CDR2 SMNVEV (reference sequence). Trimming pared 2 bases from V and 6 bases from J, leaving 13 bases between. The length of the CDR3 is 15 residues. CDR3 in DNA: TGTGCCAGCAGTTTAAGTCACACCGGGGCCGGGGAGCTGTTTTTT. Its protein product is CASSLSHTGAGELFF.

This chain connects TRBV12-3 or TRBV12-4 to TRBJ2-1; possible D gene TRBD2, 7 bases. Deletions cut 5 bases from V and 7 bases from J, with 15 bases between. This CDR3 has 14 residues. CDR3 amino acids: CASSQGGVENEQFF. In DNA form, the CDR3 reads TGTGCCAGCAGTCAAGGGGGGGTGGAAAATGAGCAGTTCTTC.